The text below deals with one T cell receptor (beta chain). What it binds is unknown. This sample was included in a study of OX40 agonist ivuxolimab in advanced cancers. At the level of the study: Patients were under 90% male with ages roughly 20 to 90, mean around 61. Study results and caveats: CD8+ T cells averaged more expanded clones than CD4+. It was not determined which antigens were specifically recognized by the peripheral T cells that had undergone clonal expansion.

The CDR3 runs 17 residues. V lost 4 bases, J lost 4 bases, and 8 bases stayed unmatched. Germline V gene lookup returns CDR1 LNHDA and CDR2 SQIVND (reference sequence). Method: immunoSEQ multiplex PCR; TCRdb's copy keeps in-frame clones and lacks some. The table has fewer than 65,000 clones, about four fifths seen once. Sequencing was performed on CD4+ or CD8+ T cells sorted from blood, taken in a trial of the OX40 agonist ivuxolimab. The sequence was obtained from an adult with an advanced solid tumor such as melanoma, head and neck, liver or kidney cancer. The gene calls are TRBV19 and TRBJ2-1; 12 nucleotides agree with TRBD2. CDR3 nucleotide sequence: TGTGCCAGTAGTACTCGGACTAGCGGGGCGATTTACAATGAGCAGTTCTTC. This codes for CASSTRTSGAIYNEQFF. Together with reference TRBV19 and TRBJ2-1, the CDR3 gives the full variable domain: DGGITQSPKYLFRKEGQNVTLSCEQNLNHDAMYWYRQDPGQGLRLIYYSQIVNDFQKGDIAEGYSVSREKKESFPLTVTSAQKNPTAFYLCASSTRTSGAIYNEQFFGPGTRLTVL.